This TCR beta chain was recorded in a study of CD8 T cells in ankylosing spondylitis. Broader study findings: There was reportedly significant enrichment of clones that were disease-linked in matched ankylosing spondylitis synovial fluid. Ankylosing spondylitis blood seemed to carry a telltale TCR beta motif made of several highly homologous variants. Disease-linked clones bore a CD8+ phenotype, appearing relatively rarely in peripheral blood.

The CDR3 is made up of 11 amino acids. Germline lookup yields CDR1 MNHEY and CDR2 SVGEGT. The germline V and J ends were trimmed by 8 bases and 6 bases, with 8 bases remaining between them. TCRdb itself ran the 5' RACE reads through MiXCR, one entry per CDR3 protein. Of some 400,000 distinct CDR3 sequences in the sample, approximately 20% are singletons; the top ten hold approximately 15%. The table lists this clonotype with a few counts. Its antigen is as yet unknown. This clonotype originated in a male donor with ankylosing spondylitis. Sequencing was performed on blood, either unsorted or a sorted T cell fraction (not recorded which). This chain connects TRBV6-2 or TRBV6-3 to TRBJ1-5; possibly TRBD1 for D (5 bases). In DNA form, the CDR3 reads TGTGCCAGCGGGACGAGTCAGCCCCAGCATTTT. Translated, it gives CASGTSQPQHF.